This entry describes one T cell receptor beta chain. The antigen remains unidentified. Trimming pared 1 base from V and 4 bases from J, leaving 32 bases between. This CDR3 has 20 residues. Looked up from germline, CDR1 is DFQATT and CDR2 is SNEGSKA (reference sequence). This entry belongs to a study of identical twins. The study's findings and limits: The more abundant beta clonotypes in cord blood had fewer insertions, and memory repertoires did not show this.

Using its own MiXCR run on the 5' RACE reads, TCRdb lists one record per CDR3 protein. The sample lists approximately 630,000 distinct CDR3 sequences, just over 7% occurring once. These same data were also listed under a study on yellow fever vaccine responses in identical twins.

The chain couples TRBV20-1 to TRBJ2-7; D is perhaps TRBD1 or TRBD2 (7 bases each). The receptor was derived from a woman aged 18 to 35 in good health. The sequencing sample was made of PBMCs. CDR3 DNA: TGCAGTGCTAGAGTCTCACGGGCGGGAGAGAATTGGTCAGGGGGTTACGAGCAGTACTTC. As protein: CSARVSRAGENWSGGYEQYF.